This entry concerns a single TCR beta chain. The antigen remains unidentified. This sample was taken from a study of cytomegalovirus exposure and HLA in healthy donors. Whole-study results and caveats: Trimming of TCR beta V- and J-genes showed a link, identified in a later analysis, to a missense DCLRE1C variant.

Vbeta (60) and Jbeta (13) primers were used in the PCR. TCRdb's table, derived via immunoSEQ multiplex PCR, lists solely in-frame clones and lacks some. The sample has about 140,000 clones; approximately 82% are singletons. What was sequenced was PBMCs. The TCR sequence derives from a man between 18 and 35 years old in good health and CMV-seropositive.

The CDR3: CASSQHRGNWETQYF. DNA for the CDR3: TGCGCCAGCAGTCAGCATAGGGGAAATTGGGAGACCCAGTACTTC. The V and J genes are TRBV23-1 and TRBJ2-5; TRBD1 might be the D (5 bases). TRBV23-1 is flagged as an ORF with uncertain function. Trimming stripped 3 bases from V and 5 bases from J, with 16 bases between. The CDR3 extends over 15 amino acids.